This T cell receptor beta chain was identified in a study of cytomegalovirus exposure and HLA in healthy donors (dated by TCRdb to 2015 to 2018). Describing the broader study: An earlier analysis of some 620 of the donors reported roughly 300 Gb of sequence data and around 120 million unique TCR beta sequences obtained from roughly 180 million T cells. In addition to the first cohort of 666 subjects, a separate validation cohort of 130 or so different subjects was used. Typing coverage varied by locus: roughly 620-640 donors for A, B, C, DRB1 and DQB1; 522 for DQA1; around 570 for DPA1; 450 to 480 for DPB1. In a later genetic analysis, genome-wide SNP genotypes for about three fifths of the roughly 670 donors were used, and that subset was treated as a discovery cohort. To predict cytomegalovirus infection status, the study combined high-throughput TCR immunosequencing, statistical association of individual TCRs with disease status, and machine learning. An early release covering over 500 HLA-typed donors comprised 250 to 350 gigabases of sequencing data and around 80 million unique TCR sequences. Donor age, sex, ethnicity and CMV serostatus were compiled alongside the repertoire data. A later analysis re-analyzed previously published TCR beta repertoires from 650 to 800 donors and added high-resolution HLA genotyping to study TCR occurrence patterns. Rather than using new phenotypic data, the later analysis identified candidate immune exposures from TCR beta sequences and from how often those sequences occurred across donors. Every repertoire in the discovery cohort had been generated on one and the same sequencing platform. Among several hundred genotyped donors of the cohort, an average of approximately 240,000 unique TCR beta nucleotide sequences was sequenced per donor, of which about 18% were non-productive. Because of strong linkage in the cohort, roughly five DR-DQ haplotypes were treated as single units for association and clustering. The genetic ancestry cluster associated with self-reported Caucasian donors included 81% of the roughly 400 genotyped donors. Both class I and class II loci were covered by HLA typing, at four-digit resolution. The study profiled the T cell repertoires of 500 to 800 subjects by immunosequencing and related them to cytomegalovirus serostatus. The study aimed to test whether cataloging public T cell receptors could reveal signatures of past pathogen exposure. An earlier analysis of a few hundred of the donors applied high-throughput TCR beta sequencing to assess whether each TCR beta V gene segment acted as functional or pseudogenic.

Libraries came from the immunoSEQ multiplex PCR assay. The multiplex PCR relied on a mix of 60 forward primers for TCR Vbeta segments and 13 reverse primers for TCR Jbeta segments. The CDR3 region of rearranged TCR beta genes was amplified from genomic DNA by a multiplex PCR assay. The amplified TCR beta libraries were sequenced on the Illumina HiSeq System as 87-base-pair reads. Per the source publication's procedure: Across the 670 or so repertoires, a later analysis counted about 81 million unique TCR beta chains, about 10 million of which were shared by at least two donors. Raw reads were error-corrected and collapsed into unique sequences by a nearest-neighbor algorithm in which closely related sequences were merged to remove PCR and sequencing errors. Alignment of CDR3 sequences to IMGT reference sequences was used to assign V, D and J gene segments. For a sequence to be retained, a match of at least six nucleotides to both a V gene segment and a J gene segment was required. A rearrangement counted as productive if the CDR3 had no stop codons and remained in frame with V and J, and every other rearrangement counted as non-productive. Following IMGT convention, CDR3 was defined as the stretch from the second conserved V-encoded cysteine up to the conserved J-encoded phenylalanine. The earlier analysis of more than 450 of the donors excluded sequences that lacked an unambiguous match to a single V gene segment. In an earlier analysis of several hundred of the donors, a V segment was called functional when productive rearrangements were above 56.7%, and segregating when the standard deviation between donors exceeded 5%. A statistical classification framework was built to diagnose cytomegalovirus status from the catalog of TCR beta chain sequences. V and J gene assignment, in a later analysis, came from comparing TCR nucleotide sequences with IMGT/GENE-DB human TR gene sequences. A later analysis assigned CDR3 sequences and most-parsimonious VDJ recombination scenarios with the TCRdist pipeline. In a later analysis, each TCR beta chain was defined by its CDR3 amino acid sequence together with its V-gene family, and reads lacking a unique V-gene family were excluded. A later analysis removed 592 highly shared, low-generation-probability nucleotide sequences to deal with suspected cross-contamination and a sequencing artifact. In a later analysis, a clonal expansion index was calculated for each public chain from normalized within-repertoire ranks of inferred template counts. A later analysis computed generation probabilities with a VDJ recombination model fitted to out-of-frame rearrangements, and checked the results against IGoR. In a later analysis, hypergeometric tests were used to score TCR-TCR, TCR-HLA and TCR-CMV co-occurrence, with a repertoire-size bias correction applied to TCR pairs. False discovery rates were estimated in a later analysis by permuting HLA or CMV assignments 20 times. In a later analysis, co-occurring TCRs were grouped using DBSCAN, and TCRdist sequence similarity was added for clustering within HLA-allele-positive subsets. Repertoires with fewer than 30,000 or more than 120,000 public chains, plus five repertoires with anomalous nucleotide sharing, were excluded from co-occurrence clustering. TCRdb carries this immuneACCESS record with in-frame sequences only. Its versions omit some clonotypes, under half of them owing to an unresolved V gene in the studies checked, with the rest unexplained. V, J and clone size derive from that table, while D and trimming were established from the DNA sequence. The sample contains 210,000 or so clones, over 75% of them found a single time. The ten largest clones add up to around 1.2% of the sample.

The cohort was made up of roughly 670 healthy bone marrow donors. At the time of sampling, all cohort members were nominally healthy, though unrecorded immune exposures were likely present. CMV serostatus was recorded as positive for about 300 and negative for about half of the roughly 700 cohort members, whereas no CMV serostatus was recorded for the donor in question. Each donor provided a peripheral blood sample, and peripheral blood mononuclear cells were used for TCR beta sequencing. Genomic DNA was extracted from the blood cell samples with the Qiagen DNeasy Blood Extraction Kit. The CDR3, cysteine through phenylalanine, is 14 amino acids long. Only the CDR3 DNA is retained, 42 bases long and in frame from the first base. V is pared back by 3 bases and J by 2 bases, with 7 bases lying between the germline termini. As encoded in the germline V gene, CDR1 is ENHRY while CDR2 is SYGVKD. Study-wide findings and limitations: The classifier was reported to diagnose cytomegalovirus status with high specificity and sensitivity in both the original cohort and the validation cohort. The study listed over 150 TCR beta chains as associated with cytomegalovirus. Immune exposure information for the cohort was limited to CMV serostatus. A later analysis found that most CMV-associated TCR beta chains appeared HLA-restricted, with HLA associations seemingly driven largely by CMV exposure. It was suggested by the authors that the approach could potentially be generalized to other disease states and immunological phenotypes. The sequencing pipeline was judged likely to have produced a cluster of highly shared sequence variants as a technical artifact. Compared with the approximately 710-donor mean, donors in an Asian-associated ancestry cluster had fewer N-insertions in productive TCRs, according to a later genetic analysis. Linkage disequilibrium might explain the correlated functional status among segregating V segments, but an unknown experimental factor could not be excluded. In a later genetic analysis, a missense DCLRE1C variant was associated with V-gene and J-gene trimming of TCR beta chains, and the association was replicated in an independent cohort. Sequencing depth was assumed to be roughly uniform across donors in the presence/absence analyses, though that assumption may not hold. About 17 rarely observed V segments, including chromosome 9 orphons, were excluded from the earlier analysis of a few hundred of the donors because counts were too low. When HLA alleles, especially DR and DQ, strongly co-occurred, TCR associations were difficult to assign to individual alleles. A later analysis associated 15,000 or so TCR beta sequences with specific HLA alleles at a false discovery rate of 0.05. An earlier analysis of approximately 600 of the donors showed that most TCR beta V segments appeared in productive rearrangements either about 90% or about 30% of the time, which broadly matched IMGT annotations. Because HLA typing was missing for some donors at each locus, association tests included only the typed subset. Most TCR sequences were seen in very few donors, while some public TCRs were found in many individuals. In a later analysis, HLA-associated TCR beta chains were found to be more clonally expanded and to have lower generation probabilities than equally common non-associated chains. In a later analysis, the rate of TCR association differed among HLA loci, with DRB1 alleles having the most associated TCRs and HLA-C alleles having the fewest. In a later analysis, several top co-occurrence clusters were reported to appear linked to parvovirus B19, influenza, CMV and Epstein-Barr virus. This cohort had only TCR beta chains sequenced, and the lack of alpha or paired-chain data limited which features could be detected. Some IMGT-functional V segments, including TRBV6-2 and TRBV6-3, could not be distinguished by the 87-base-pair reads and were therefore excluded. A few of the identified cytomegalovirus-associated TCR beta chains were confirmed in vitro to be specific for cytomegalovirus antigens. A further reported finding was that TCR beta sequences accurately predicted the HLA-A and HLA-B alleles for most subjects in the first cohort.

Remarks on this clone: Its antigen is currently not known. No qualities accompany the bases; no much larger clone lies one base away.

Sequencing was performed on PBMCs. The rearranged segments are TRBV10-3 and TRBJ2-2, with the D gene not confidently named. The sequence was obtained from a human donor in good health. The CDR3 reads CAISDNYNTGELFF. The DNA sequence is TGTGCCATCAGTGATAACTACAACACCGGGGAGCTGTTTTTT.